A selection of T cell receptor beta chains follows, all from one sample in a study of T cell responses to AZD1222 COVID-19 vaccine. Generated by immunoSEQ multiplex PCR, the TCRdb table keeps only in-frame clones and is missing some. The table includes 100,000 to 150,000 clones, roughly 88% detected once. This specimen consisted of peripheral blood, obtained on day 0 of MenACWY control vaccination. All receptors come from an adult in good health. CDR3s include the opening cysteine and the closing phenylalanine or tryptophan. A D gene is named only where the DNA matches it firmly.

J,D,V,CDR3,DNA
TRBJ1-5,.,TRBV3-1/TRBV3-2,CASSQASVGASNQPQHF,TGTGCCAGCAGCCAAGCTTCGGTTGGGGCCAGCAATCAGCCCCAGCATTTT
TRBJ2-1,.,TRBV11-3,CASSPAGGPYNEQFF,TGTGCCAGCAGCCCAGCCGGGGGCCCCTACAATGAGCAGTTCTTC
TRBJ2-7,TRBD1,TRBV4-2,CASSYETGIYEQYF,TGTGCCAGCAGCTACGAGACAGGGATCTACGAGCAGTACTTC
TRBJ2-2,TRBD2,TRBV18,CASSPSLAGGTGELFF,TGTGCCAGCTCACCGAGTCTAGCGGGAGGCACCGGGGAGCTGTTTTTT
TRBJ2-5,TRBD1,TRBV19,CASPTGYETQYF,TGTGCCAGCCCGACAGGGTACGAGACCCAGTACTTC
TRBJ2-7,TRBD2,TRBV3-1/TRBV3-2,CASSQDPASGYEQYF,TGTGCCAGCAGCCAAGATCCGGCTAGCGGCTACGAGCAGTACTTC
TRBJ2-2,.,TRBV28,CASSHLGLGGTGELFF,TGTGCCAGCAGTCACCTTGGACTGGGGGGCACCGGGGAGCTGTTTTTT
TRBJ2-2,.,TRBV28,CASSFPGRTGELFF,TGTGCCAGCAGTTTCCCGGGGAGGACCGGGGAGCTGTTTTTT
TRBJ1-1,TRBD1,TRBV29-1,CSVEALTGEAEAFF,TGCAGCGTTGAAGCCCTCACAGGGGAGGCTGAAGCTTTCTTT
TRBJ1-5,.,TRBV28,CASSGQRPQHF,TGTGCCAGCAGTGGACAGCGGCCCCAGCATTTT
TRBJ2-7,.,TRBV7-8,CASSPGVASGGDYEQYF,TGTGCCAGCAGCCCAGGGGTCGCTAGCGGAGGGGACTACGAGCAGTACTTC
TRBJ1-2,.,TRBV6-5,CASSYSSLGNYGYTF,TGTGCCAGCAGTTACTCGAGTCTGGGGAACTATGGCTACACCTTC
TRBJ2-6,TRBD2,TRBV5-8,CASSSRGGYGANVLTF,TGTGCCAGCAGCTCCCGGGGGGGCTATGGGGCCAACGTCCTGACTTTC
TRBJ1-1,.,TRBV12-3/TRBV12-4,CASSFQYTEAFF,TGTGCCAGCAGTTTTCAGTACACTGAAGCTTTCTTT
TRBJ1-6,TRBD1,TRBV6-1,CASSETGTGLSPLHF,TGTGCCAGCAGTGAGACCGGGACAGGGTTGTCACCCCTCCACTTT
TRBJ2-5,.,TRBV13,CASSQGRIQETQYF,TGTGCCAGCAGCCAGGGACGGATCCAAGAGACCCAGTACTTC